This is a list of T cell receptor beta chains from one sample in a study of T cells after yellow fever vaccination. TCRdb used MiXCR to reprocess the 5' RACE reads, holding one entry per CDR3 protein. The sample contains about 170,000 distinct CDR3 sequences, approximately 10% of which appear only once. Material: CD8+ T cells sorted from PBMCs, obtained 15 days after the yellow fever booster vaccination. The origin of the receptors is a man younger than 35 who received the YFV17D yellow fever vaccine. Each CDR3 is given with its conserved first and last residue. A D gene is named only where the DNA matches it firmly. Expanded clones are given a class, and other clones once, few, many or no size at all.

d_call: NA; clone_size: NA; j_call: TRBJ2-1; v_call: TRBV7-2; cdr3_nt: TGTGCCAGCAGCTTAAGTCTAGCAAGTGGCAATGAGCAGTTCTTC; cdr3_aa: CASSLSLASGNEQFF
d_call: TRBD1; clone_size: many; j_call: TRBJ2-1; v_call: TRBV11-2; cdr3_nt: TGTGCCAGCAGCCCTTTTCCGGGACAGGGCGGTCATGAGCAGTTCTTC; cdr3_aa: CASSPFPGQGGHEQFF
d_call: TRBD1; clone_size: NA; j_call: TRBJ2-7; v_call: TRBV10-3; cdr3_nt: TGTGCCATCAACGCCGGGACAGGGGCTTACGAGCAGTACTTC; cdr3_aa: CAINAGTGAYEQYF
d_call: NA; clone_size: few; j_call: TRBJ1-1; v_call: TRBV6-2/TRBV6-3; cdr3_nt: TGTGCCAGCAGTTACTCGAAGGCCAGCCGGACCGATGAAGCTTTCTTT; cdr3_aa: CASSYSKASRTDEAFF
d_call: TRBD2; clone_size: few; j_call: TRBJ2-2; v_call: TRBV10-3; cdr3_nt: TGTGCCATCAGCGCGGGGGTCGGCACCGGGGAGCTGTTTTTT; cdr3_aa: CAISAGVGTGELFF
d_call: TRBD1; clone_size: NA; j_call: TRBJ2-7; v_call: TRBV7-9; cdr3_nt: TGTGCCAGCAGCACATCGACAGGGGCAGTCTACGAGCAGTACTTC; cdr3_aa: CASSTSTGAVYEQYF
d_call: NA; clone_size: NA; j_call: TRBJ2-3; v_call: TRBV5-4; cdr3_nt: TGTGCCAGCAGCCCGGAGGTTGGGGCAGATACGCAGTATTTT; cdr3_aa: CASSPEVGADTQYF
d_call: NA; clone_size: few; j_call: TRBJ1-2; v_call: TRBV7-9; cdr3_nt: TGTGCCAGCAGCCCGATAGACAGCGATTATGGCTACACCTTC; cdr3_aa: CASSPIDSDYGYTF
d_call: TRBD2; clone_size: NA; j_call: TRBJ2-7; v_call: TRBV11-1; cdr3_nt: TGTGCCACCGAGAGGGAGCGGGGGAGCTCCTACGAGCAGTACTTC; cdr3_aa: CATERERGSSYEQYF
d_call: NA; clone_size: NA; j_call: TRBJ1-1; v_call: TRBV4-1; cdr3_nt: TGCGCCAGCAGCCAAGATCCCGATATGAACACTGAAGCTTTCTTT; cdr3_aa: CASSQDPDMNTEAFF
d_call: NA; clone_size: few; j_call: TRBJ1-2; v_call: TRBV20-1; cdr3_nt: TGCAGTGCCTCGTCAGGGAACTTCTATGGCTACACCTTC; cdr3_aa: CSASSGNFYGYTF
d_call: TRBD1; clone_size: few; j_call: TRBJ1-5; v_call: TRBV12-3/TRBV12-4; cdr3_nt: TGTGCCAGCAATGACAGGGGCGATCAGCCCCAGCATTTT; cdr3_aa: CASNDRGDQPQHF
d_call: NA; clone_size: many; j_call: TRBJ2-1; v_call: TRBV7-9; cdr3_nt: TGTGCCAGCAGCTTAGCGAGCGGACCTTACAATGAGCAGTTCTTC; cdr3_aa: CASSLASGPYNEQFF
d_call: NA; clone_size: few; j_call: TRBJ2-1; v_call: TRBV27; cdr3_nt: TGTGCCAGCAGTTTGGCGCGGGTAGGGAATGAGCAGTTCTTC; cdr3_aa: CASSLARVGNEQFF
d_call: NA; clone_size: few; j_call: TRBJ1-5; v_call: TRBV4-1; cdr3_nt: TGCGCCAGCAGCCAAGACGAGGGCAGGGGAGGCGATCAGCCCCAGCATTTT; cdr3_aa: CASSQDEGRGGDQPQHF
d_call: TRBD1; clone_size: few; j_call: TRBJ2-1; v_call: TRBV4-3; cdr3_nt: TGCGCCAGCAGCCAAGATTTAGGACAGGGGTTTGGGGAGCAGTTCTTC; cdr3_aa: CASSQDLGQGFGEQFF
d_call: NA; clone_size: NA; j_call: TRBJ2-3; v_call: TRBV7-8; cdr3_nt: TGTGCCAGCAGCTTATCCTCAACGCGGCGGAGCACAGATACGCAGTATTTT; cdr3_aa: CASSLSSTRRSTDTQYF
d_call: NA; clone_size: few; j_call: TRBJ2-4; v_call: TRBV6-1; cdr3_nt: TGTGCCAGCAGTGAACCAGTCCATCGGACAGATGAAAACATTCAGTACTTC; cdr3_aa: CASSEPVHRTDENIQYF